This TCR beta chain was profiled in a study of immune characterization of retroperitoneal liposarcoma. This clonotype was found many times. In TCRdb, the PCR reads were re-called with MiXCR into one record per CDR3 protein. The sample has about 10,000 distinct CDR3 sequences; roughly 28% are singletons. The sequence derives from a male donor with retroperitoneal liposarcoma. Sequencing was carried out using blood.

This CDR3 reads CASSSTGYNEQFF. CDR3 DNA: TGTGCCAGCAGCTCGACCGGGTACAATGAGCAGTTCTTC. V and J are TRBV7-6 and TRBJ2-1; D uncertain. CDR1 is SGHVS and CDR2 is FNYEAQ in the germline V gene. This CDR3 has 13 residues. Trimming left V 4 bases short and J 4 bases short, with 8 bases between.